This TCR beta chain was sequenced in a study of blood T cell repertoires in COVID-19. Study-wide context: The United States, Italy and Spain were the sources of the acute and convalescent COVID-19 samples. From T cells, B-cell-depleted T cells, or PBMCs came the material, which was cDNA or gDNA.

Study processing details: Amplification of reference gene primers provided the estimated nucleated cell counts. TCRdb's copy holds only in-frame clones and misses some; the assay was immunoSEQ multiplex PCR. For V, J and clone size, that table is used; D and trimming come from the DNA. The top ten hold about 8.5% of the sample, which has around 83,000 clones, around 86% seen once. Germline V lookup: CDR1 KGHDR, CDR2 SFDVKD. The CDR3 is 14 amino acids. Germline trimming cut 9 bases from V and 5 bases from J; bases unmatched to any gene: 11. The sequence was collected from a man at least 80 years old with active or convalescent COVID-19. Material: peripheral blood. This chain joins TRBV24-1 and TRBJ1-1; TRBD1 matches 7 bases. The CDR3 bases are TGTGCCACCCGGGACAGCGGTGAGGTAACTGAAGCTTTCTTT. Residues: CATRDSGEVTEAFF.